The sequence of this T cell receptor beta chain was determined in a study of blood T cell repertoires in COVID-19. Study details: Researchers got acute and convalescent COVID-19 samples from the United States, Italy and Spain.

The study counted Cohort 3 donors as recovered given two negative PCRs, clearance, or symptom resolution. In the authors' methods: Nucleated cell counts were estimated from reference gene primer amplification. The protocol was immunoSEQ multiplex PCR, while the TCRdb copy is restricted to in-frame clones and leaves out a portion. Clonal size and the V and J genes are those of that table, whereas D and trimming came from the DNA. The sample records roughly 220,000 clones, 84% being singletons. The CDR3 sequence is 14 residues long. The V and J ends lost 5 bases and 7 bases, in that order; junction bases with no gene match: 5. Germline loops: CDR1 SGHTA, CDR2 FQGNSA.

The material sequenced was PBMCs or T cells enriched from blood (not recorded which). This receptor was identified in a woman in her thirties or forties who had recovered from COVID-19. This chain joins TRBV7-2 and TRBJ2-2; 9 bases line up with TRBD1. The CDR3 coding sequence is TGTGCCAGCAGCCGTGACAGGGGGAACGGGGAGCTGTTTTTT. Its protein product is CASSRDRGNGELFF.